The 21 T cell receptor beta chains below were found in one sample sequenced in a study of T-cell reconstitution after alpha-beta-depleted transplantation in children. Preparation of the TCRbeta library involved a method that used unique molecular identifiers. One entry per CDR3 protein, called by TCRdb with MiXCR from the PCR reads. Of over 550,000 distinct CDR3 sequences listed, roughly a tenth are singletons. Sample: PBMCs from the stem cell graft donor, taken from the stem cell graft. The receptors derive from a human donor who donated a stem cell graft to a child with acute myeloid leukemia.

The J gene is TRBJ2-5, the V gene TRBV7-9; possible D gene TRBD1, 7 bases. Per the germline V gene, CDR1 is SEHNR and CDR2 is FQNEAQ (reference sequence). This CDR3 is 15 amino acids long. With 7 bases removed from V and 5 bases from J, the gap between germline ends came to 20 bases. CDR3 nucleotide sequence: TGTGCCAGCACGGGCCAGGGGGGAGATATGGAGACCCAGTACTTC. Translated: CASTGQGGDMETQYF.

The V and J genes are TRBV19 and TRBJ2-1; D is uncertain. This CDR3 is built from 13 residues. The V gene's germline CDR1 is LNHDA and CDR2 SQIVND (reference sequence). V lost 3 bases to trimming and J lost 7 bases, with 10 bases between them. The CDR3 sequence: CASSMPMGNEQFF. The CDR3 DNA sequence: TGTGCCAGTAGTATGCCCATGGGTAATGAGCAGTTCTTC.

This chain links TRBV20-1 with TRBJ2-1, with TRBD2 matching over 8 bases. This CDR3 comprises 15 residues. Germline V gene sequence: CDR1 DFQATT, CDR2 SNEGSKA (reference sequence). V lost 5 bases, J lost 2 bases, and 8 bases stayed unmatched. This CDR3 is CSALTTGGPYNEQFF. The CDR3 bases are TGCAGTGCTCTAACTACGGGAGGGCCCTACAATGAGCAGTTCTTC.

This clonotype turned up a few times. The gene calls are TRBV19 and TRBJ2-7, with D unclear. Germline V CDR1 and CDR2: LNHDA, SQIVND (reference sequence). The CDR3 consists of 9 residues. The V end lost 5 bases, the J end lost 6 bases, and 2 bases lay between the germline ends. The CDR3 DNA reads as TGTGCCAGTAGTGCCGAGCAGTACTTC. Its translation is CASSAEQYF.

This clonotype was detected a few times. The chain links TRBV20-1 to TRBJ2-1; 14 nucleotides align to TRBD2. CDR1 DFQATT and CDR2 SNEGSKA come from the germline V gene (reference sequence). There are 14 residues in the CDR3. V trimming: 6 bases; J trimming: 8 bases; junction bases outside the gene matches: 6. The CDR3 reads CSASGLAGVDEQFF. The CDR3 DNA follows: TGCAGTGCGTCGGGACTAGCGGGAGTCGATGAGCAGTTCTTC.

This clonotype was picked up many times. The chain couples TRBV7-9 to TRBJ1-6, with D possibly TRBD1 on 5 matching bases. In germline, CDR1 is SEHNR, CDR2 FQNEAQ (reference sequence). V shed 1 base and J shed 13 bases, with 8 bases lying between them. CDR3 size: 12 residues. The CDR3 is CASSLVGGPLHF. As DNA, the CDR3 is TGTGCCAGCAGCTTAGTCGGGGGTCCCCTCCACTTT.

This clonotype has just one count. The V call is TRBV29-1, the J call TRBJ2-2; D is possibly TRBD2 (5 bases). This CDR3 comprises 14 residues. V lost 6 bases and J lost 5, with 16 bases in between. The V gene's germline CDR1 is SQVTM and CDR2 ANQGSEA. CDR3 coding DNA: TGCAGCGTCGCTAGCCTCGGGTGGACCGGGGAGCTGTTTTTT. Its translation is CSVASLGWTGELFF.

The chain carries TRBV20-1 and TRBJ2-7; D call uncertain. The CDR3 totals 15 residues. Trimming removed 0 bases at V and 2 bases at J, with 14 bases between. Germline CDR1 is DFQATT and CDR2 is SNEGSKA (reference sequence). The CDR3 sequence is CSARDSVRLTYEQYF. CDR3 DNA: TGCAGTGCTAGAGATTCGGTTAGACTCACCTACGAGCAGTACTTC.

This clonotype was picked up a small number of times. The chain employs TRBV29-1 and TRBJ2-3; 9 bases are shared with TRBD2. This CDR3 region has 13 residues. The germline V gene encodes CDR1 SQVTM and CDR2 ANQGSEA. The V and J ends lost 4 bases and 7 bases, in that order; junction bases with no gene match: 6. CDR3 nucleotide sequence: TGCAGCGTTGTTTCTAGCGGGACAAATACGCAGTATTTT. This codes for CSVVSSGTNTQYF.

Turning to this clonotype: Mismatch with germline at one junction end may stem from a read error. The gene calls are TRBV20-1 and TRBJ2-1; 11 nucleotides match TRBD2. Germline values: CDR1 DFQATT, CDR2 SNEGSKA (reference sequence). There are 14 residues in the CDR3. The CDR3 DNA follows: TGCAGTGCTAGAGATCCACTAGCGGGAGAAACGCAGATCTTC. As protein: CSARDPLAGETQIF.

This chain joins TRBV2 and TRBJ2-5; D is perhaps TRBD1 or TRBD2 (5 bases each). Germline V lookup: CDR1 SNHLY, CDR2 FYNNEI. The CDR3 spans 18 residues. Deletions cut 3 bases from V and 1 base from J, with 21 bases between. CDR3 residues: CASSDGGLWGTSQETQYF. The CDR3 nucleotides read TGTGCCAGCAGTGACGGCGGATTATGGGGGACGTCCCAAGAGACCCAGTACTTC.

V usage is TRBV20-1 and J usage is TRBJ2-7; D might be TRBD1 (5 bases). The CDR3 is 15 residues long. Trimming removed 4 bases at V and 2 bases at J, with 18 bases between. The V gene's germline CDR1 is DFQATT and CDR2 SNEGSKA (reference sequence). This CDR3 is CSATRAAGITYEQYF. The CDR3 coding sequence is TGCAGTGCTACCCGGGCCGCAGGGATAACCTACGAGCAGTACTTC.

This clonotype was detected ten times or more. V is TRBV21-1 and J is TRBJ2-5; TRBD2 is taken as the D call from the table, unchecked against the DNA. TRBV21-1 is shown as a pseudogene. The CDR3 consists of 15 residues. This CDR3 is CASRFRVAGEETQYF. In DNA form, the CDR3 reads TGTGCCAGCAGGTTCAGGGTAGCGGGAGAAGAGACCCAGTACTTC.

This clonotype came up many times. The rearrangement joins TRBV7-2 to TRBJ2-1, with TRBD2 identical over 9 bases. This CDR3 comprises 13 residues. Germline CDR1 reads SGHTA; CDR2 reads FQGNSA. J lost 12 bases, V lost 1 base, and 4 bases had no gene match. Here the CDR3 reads CASSLERGAGQFF. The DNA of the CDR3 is TGTGCCAGCAGCTTAGAGCGGGGGGCAGGGCAGTTCTTC.

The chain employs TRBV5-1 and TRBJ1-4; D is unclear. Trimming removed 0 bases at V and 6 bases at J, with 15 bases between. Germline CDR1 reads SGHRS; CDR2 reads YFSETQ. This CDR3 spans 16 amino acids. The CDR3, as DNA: TGCGCCAGCAGCTTGGCCCTACGGAGCCCGGATGAAAAACTGTTTTTT. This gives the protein CASSLALRSPDEKLFF.

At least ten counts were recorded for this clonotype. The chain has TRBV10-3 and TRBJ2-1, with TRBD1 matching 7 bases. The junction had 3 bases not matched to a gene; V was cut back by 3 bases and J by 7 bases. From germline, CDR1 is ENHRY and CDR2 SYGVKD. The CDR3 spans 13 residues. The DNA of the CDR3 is TGTGCCATCAGTGACTTACAGGGGAATGAGCAGTTCTTC. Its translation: CAISDLQGNEQFF.

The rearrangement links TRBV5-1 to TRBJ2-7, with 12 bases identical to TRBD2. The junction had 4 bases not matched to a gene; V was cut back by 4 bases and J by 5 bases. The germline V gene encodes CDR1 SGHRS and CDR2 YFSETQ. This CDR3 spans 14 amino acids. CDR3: CASSLAGGPDEQYF. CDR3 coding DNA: TGCGCCAGCAGCCTAGCGGGAGGGCCTGACGAGCAGTACTTC.

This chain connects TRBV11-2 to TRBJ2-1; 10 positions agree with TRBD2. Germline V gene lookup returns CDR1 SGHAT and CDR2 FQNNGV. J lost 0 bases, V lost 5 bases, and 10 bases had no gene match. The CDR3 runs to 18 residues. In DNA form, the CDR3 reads TGTGCCAGCAGCCCTTACTCTAGCGGGAGTTCCTCCTACAATGAGCAGTTCTTC. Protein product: CASSPYSSGSSSYNEQFF.

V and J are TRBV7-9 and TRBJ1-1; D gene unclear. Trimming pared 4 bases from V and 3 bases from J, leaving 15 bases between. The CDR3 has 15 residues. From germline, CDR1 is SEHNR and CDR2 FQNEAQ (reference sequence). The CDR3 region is CASSSRDLMDTEAFF. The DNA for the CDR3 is TGTGCCAGCAGCTCCCGCGACTTAATGGACACTGAAGCTTTCTTT.

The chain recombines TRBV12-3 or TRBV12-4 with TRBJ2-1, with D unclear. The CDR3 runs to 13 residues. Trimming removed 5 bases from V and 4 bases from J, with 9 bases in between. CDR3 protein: CASSRPIYNEQFF. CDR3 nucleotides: TGTGCCAGCAGTCGACCGATTTACAATGAGCAGTTCTTC.

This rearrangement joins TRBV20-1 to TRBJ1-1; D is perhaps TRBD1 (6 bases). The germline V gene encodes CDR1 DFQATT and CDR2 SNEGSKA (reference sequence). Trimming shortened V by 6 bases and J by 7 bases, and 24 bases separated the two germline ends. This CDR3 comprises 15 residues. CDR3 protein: CSASGQQSVRYEAFF. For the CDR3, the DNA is TGCAGTGCCTCCGGACAGCAGAGTGTCCGGTATGAAGCTTTCTTT.